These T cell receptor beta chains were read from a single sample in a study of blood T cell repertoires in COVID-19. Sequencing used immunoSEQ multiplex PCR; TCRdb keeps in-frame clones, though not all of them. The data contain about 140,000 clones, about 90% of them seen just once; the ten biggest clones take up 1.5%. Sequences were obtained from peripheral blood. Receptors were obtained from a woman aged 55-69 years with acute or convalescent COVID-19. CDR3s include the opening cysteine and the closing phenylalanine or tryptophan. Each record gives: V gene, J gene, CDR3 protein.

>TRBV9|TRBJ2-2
CASSVSGGATGELFF
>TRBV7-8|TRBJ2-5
CASSRGQGTETQYF
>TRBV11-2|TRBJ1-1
CASSKRDRSGTEAFF
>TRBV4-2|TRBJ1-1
CASSPARGQGVMNTEAFF
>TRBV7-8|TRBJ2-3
CASSQLAGGSTDTQYF
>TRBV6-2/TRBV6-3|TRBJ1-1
CASSYRGQEEAFF
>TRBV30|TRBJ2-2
CAWQRGLRYGELFF
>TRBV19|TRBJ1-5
CASSTATMFEQPQHF
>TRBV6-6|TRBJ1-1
CASSYTGTGHTEAFF
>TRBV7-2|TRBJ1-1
CASSLFPGNTEAFF
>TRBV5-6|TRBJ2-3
CARPAGGLTDTQYF